These 5 T cell receptor beta chains were all obtained from the same sample, sequenced in a study of T cell changes during pregnancy in multiple sclerosis. Some clones are missing from TCRdb's copy, which holds only in-frame ones; the method was immunoSEQ multiplex PCR. Of tens of thousands of clones listed, about 90% were seen once; the top ten hold around 1.2%. Here the sequenced sample was CD4+ T cells from peripheral blood mononuclear cells, taken in the second trimester of pregnancy. The source of these receptors is a female donor with multiple sclerosis, enrolled in a pregnancy study.

J is TRBJ2-7 and V is TRBV25-1; TRBD2 aligns across 7 bases. In germline, CDR1 is MGHDK, CDR2 SYGVNS. J gave up 6 bases and V 5 bases, and 10 bases lay outside the gene matches. This CDR3 contains 14 residues. The chain's CDR3 is CASSMGGNKGEQYF. Here the CDR3 DNA reads TGTGCCAGCAGTATGGGGGGGAATAAGGGCGAGCAGTACTTC.

V and J are TRBV27 and TRBJ2-7; TRBD1 aligns across 10 bases. This CDR3 contains 18 residues. Unmatched junction bases numbered 14, after V lost 2 bases and J lost 4 bases. Germline loops: CDR1 MNHEY, CDR2 SMNVEV (reference sequence). The CDR3 sequence is CASSLTGATGTGEYEQYF. CDR3 sequence (DNA): TGTGCCAGCAGTTTAACGGGGGCCACCGGGACAGGGGAATACGAGCAGTACTTC.

This rearrangement joins TRBV19 to TRBJ2-7, with D possibly being TRBD2 (5 bases). Trimming removed 5 bases from V and 3 bases from J, with 20 bases in between. The CDR3 runs 16 residues. CDR1 and CDR2 (germline): LNHDA, SQIVND (reference sequence). As DNA, the CDR3 is TGTGCCAGTAGTCCATCCCGGGCCGGGGATGTCTACGAGCAGTACTTC. Its protein product is CASSPSRAGDVYEQYF.

This chain links TRBV9 with TRBJ2-3; D possibly corresponds to TRBD2 (5 bases). V dropped 3 bases and J dropped 2 bases, with 7 bases sitting between them. Germline V CDR1 and CDR2: SGDLS, YYNGEE. The CDR3 covers 13 residues. This chain's CDR3 is CASSGTFTDTQYF. DNA for the CDR3: TGTGCCAGCAGCGGGACTTTCACAGATACGCAGTATTTT.

The chain is built from TRBV2 and TRBJ2-1; 13 nucleotides line up with TRBD2. This CDR3 is built from 15 residues. The J segment lost 4 bases and the V segment lost 6 bases, leaving 3 bases of the junction unmatched. The germline CDR1 and CDR2 sequences are SNHLY and FYNNEI. CDR3 protein: CASSQLAGGYNEQFF. Here the CDR3 DNA reads TGTGCCAGCAGCCAACTAGCGGGAGGGTACAATGAGCAGTTCTTC. The full variable domain, its missing parts supplied by reference TRBV2 and TRBJ2-1, is EPEVTQTPSHQVTQMGQEVILRCVPISNHLYFYWYRQILGQKVEFLVSFYNNEISEKSEIFDDQFSVERPDGSNFTLKIRSTKLEDSAMYFCASSQLAGGYNEQFFGPGTRLTVL.